The 14 T cell receptor beta chains below all came from one sample that was sequenced in a study of spatial heterogeneity in lung cancer. Time point indicated: blood at routine non-recurrence follow-up after resection. TCRdb reanalysed the 5' RACE reads using MiXCR and keeps one entry per CDR3 protein. The sample holds about 36,000 distinct CDR3 sequences; approximately 8% are singletons and the top ten take about 9.4%. The sequenced sample was PBMCs, obtained at follow-up. Every receptor here comes from a male donor with early-stage non-small cell lung cancer.

This clonotype was found many times. The V call is TRBV5-1, the J call TRBJ2-1; TRBD2 matches 7 bases. Germline trimming cut 5 bases from V and 2 bases from J; bases unmatched to any gene: 7. Germline CDR1 and CDR2: SGHRS and YFSETQ. The CDR3 has 15 residues. CDR3 coding DNA: TGCGCCAGCAGTATGCTAGCGGATGCCTACAATGAGCAGTTCTTC. It codes for CASSMLADAYNEQFF.

This clonotype was counted many times. The chain recombines TRBV12-3 or TRBV12-4 with TRBJ1-5; maybe TRBD1 (6 bases). Trimming took off 5 bases at V and 0 bases at J, with 14 bases between the two ends. The CDR3 is made up of 16 amino acids. CDR3 loop: CASSPGGTVSNQPQHF. CDR3 coding DNA: TGTGCCAGCAGTCCCGGGGGCACAGTTAGCAATCAGCCCCAGCATTTT.

This clonotype was recorded many times. This chain connects TRBV10-3 to TRBJ1-3; 11 nucleotides line up with TRBD1. Germline V gives CDR1 ENHRY, CDR2 SYGVKD. The length of the CDR3 is 17 residues. V shed 9 bases, J shed 0 bases, and the junction held 10 bases outside the gene matches. CDR3 residues: CAINPGTGGISGNTIYF. For the CDR3, the DNA is TGTGCCATAAACCCCGGGACAGGGGGGATCTCTGGAAACACCATATATTTT.

This clonotype appeared many times. V usage is TRBV11-1 and J usage is TRBJ1-2; no definite D call. The CDR3 covers 11 residues. Between the trimmed V and J ends, which lost 8 bases and 5 bases, there was a span of 9 bases. The germline gives CDR1 SGHAT, CDR2 FQDESV (reference sequence). CDR3 sequence: CASSLGYGYTF. The CDR3 coding sequence is TGTGCCAGCTCCTTGGGGTATGGCTACACCTTC.

This clonotype was detected many times. The V and J genes are TRBV27 and TRBJ1-2; TRBD1 matches 7 bases. The CDR3 sequence is 13 residues long. After removal of 5 bases from V and 2 bases from J, the junction contained 2 bases not matched to a gene. Germline V gene sequence: CDR1 MNHEY, CDR2 SMNVEV (reference sequence). The CDR3 region is CASSLQGNYGYTF. The CDR3, as DNA: TGTGCCAGCAGTCTACAGGGGAACTATGGCTACACCTTC.

The gene calls are TRBV10-3 and TRBJ2-3; D unresolved. In germline, CDR1 is ENHRY, CDR2 SYGVKD. CDR3 length: 11 residues. Trimming cost V 10 bases and J 4 bases, with 9 bases left between them. This chain's CDR3 is CATLRADTQYF. Here the CDR3 DNA reads TGTGCCACCCTACGGGCAGATACGCAGTATTTT.

This clonotype showed up just a few times. The chain has TRBV6-1 and TRBJ2-3, with D unresolved. In germline, CDR1 is MNHNS, CDR2 SASEGT. V was pared by 2 bases and J by 2 bases, with 14 bases between. CDR3 length: 16 amino acids. Here the CDR3 reads CASSELPYKSTDTQYF. CDR3 DNA: TGTGCCAGCAGTGAACTCCCGTATAAGTCCACAGATACGCAGTATTTT.

This clonotype appeared many times. The chain couples TRBV20-1 to TRBJ1-5; 9 nucleotides align to TRBD1. V lost 2 bases and J lost 3; bases outside the gene matches: 8. Germline lookup yields CDR1 DFQATT and CDR2 SNEGSKA (reference sequence). This CDR3 region has 16 residues. The chain's CDR3 is CSARRAGQGVNQPQHF. CDR3 sequence (DNA): TGCAGTGCTAGAAGGGCGGGACAGGGTGTCAATCAGCCCCAGCATTTT.

This clonotype was recorded at least ten times. This chain uses TRBV7-2 with TRBJ1-2; 7 bases map to TRBD1. CDR3 length: 14 residues. Germline assignment: CDR1 SGHTA and CDR2 FQGNSA. Germline trimming cut 5 bases from V and 2 bases from J; bases unmatched to any gene: 5. The CDR3 loop is CASSPLTGNYGYTF. In DNA form, the CDR3 reads TGTGCCAGCAGCCCCCTGACAGGGAACTATGGCTACACCTTC. Complete variable domain (other parts from reference TRBV7-2 and TRBJ1-2): GAGVSQSPSNKVTEKGKDVELRCDPISGHTALYWYRQSLGQGLEFLIYFQGNSAPDKSGLPSDRFSAERTGGSVSTLTIQRTQQEDSAVYLCASSPLTGNYGYTFGSGTRLTVV.

There are many counts of this clonotype. The rearrangement uses TRBV19 and TRBJ2-7; 8 positions match TRBD1. The CDR3 totals 15 residues. Germline V gene lookup returns CDR1 LNHDA and CDR2 SQIVND (reference sequence). V gave up 1 base and J gave up 3 bases; unmatched junction bases: 5. CDR3 region: CASSIGAQGVYEQYF. In DNA form, the CDR3 reads TGTGCCAGTAGTATAGGGGCACAGGGGGTCTACGAGCAGTACTTC.

This clonotype was seen repeatedly, ten times or more. The chain combines TRBV6-6 with TRBJ1-1; no reliable D call. This CDR3 is built from 11 residues. The V end was cut by 7 bases, the J end by 11 bases, with 14 bases between. Germline V CDR1 and CDR2: MNHNY, SVGAGI (reference sequence). The CDR3 coding sequence is TGTGCCAGCACCAGCGGCCCCAGGGCTTTCTTT. It specifies CASTSGPRAFF.

By frequency in the sample, this clonotype is medium-sized (0.01 to 0.1%). The V gene is TRBV6-5, the J gene TRBJ2-5; perhaps TRBD2 as D (7 bases). CDR1 is MNHEY, CDR2 SVGAGI, per germline. The CDR3 totals 15 residues. The ends were cut back, 0 bases at V and 5 bases at J, with 13 bases in the middle. CDR3 coding DNA: TGTGCCAGCAGTTACTCGAACGGGGGGCTGGAGACCCAGTACTTC. Protein: CASSYSNGGLETQYF.

This clonotype was seen once. The gene calls are TRBV11-2 and TRBJ2-1; D is unclear. The germline V gene has CDR1 SGHAT and CDR2 FQNNGV. V lost 1 base, J lost 2 bases, and 6 bases lay in between. This CDR3 is built from 14 residues. Here the CDR3 DNA reads TGTGCCAGCAGCTTAGCCGGGCCCTACAATGAGCAGTTCTTC. Protein product: CASSLAGPYNEQFF. Supplemented by reference TRBV11-2 and TRBJ2-1, the full variable domain reads EAGVAQSPRYKIIEKRQSVAFWCNPISGHATLYWYQQILGQGPKLLIQFQNNGVVDDSQLPKDRFSAERLKGVDSTLKIQPAKLEDSAVYLCASSLAGPYNEQFFGPGTRLTVL.

J is TRBJ2-2 and V is TRBV27; the D gene could be TRBD1 or TRBD2 (5 bases each). V gave up 7 bases and J gave up 3 bases, with 18 bases separating them. This CDR3 is 16 amino acids long. Germline V gives CDR1 MNHEY, CDR2 SMNVEV (reference sequence). The chain's CDR3 is CASTNLAGKDTGELFF. The DNA for the CDR3 is TGTGCCAGCACCAATCTAGCAGGGAAGGACACCGGGGAGCTGTTTTTT.